This entry lists 8 T cell receptor beta chains sequenced from one sample in a study of shared clonotypes between healthy human individuals. Naivety among CD8 cells was defined by CD45RO negativity and positive CCR7 selection, thereby excluding terminally differentiated effector memory CD45RA+ cells. Sequenced by immunoSEQ multiplex PCR; TCRdb stores in-frame clones only, minus some. The table shows approximately 840,000 clones, with roughly 96% occurring only once. Sequencing was performed on naive CD8+ T cells sorted from blood. The receptors were gathered from a man younger than 45 in good health.

This clone was picked up one time. The chain joins TRBV6-5 to TRBJ2-2; TRBD2 aligns across 10 bases. The CDR3 length is 15 residues. The J segment lost 6 bases and the V segment lost 2 bases, leaving 3 bases of the junction unmatched. Germline V CDR1 and CDR2: MNHEY, SVGAGI. CDR3 loop: CASSYNGLAAGELFF. CDR3 DNA sequence: TGTGCCAGCAGTTACAACGGACTAGCGGCCGGGGAGCTGTTTTTT.

V gene TRBV10-3 combines with J gene TRBJ2-2; D might be TRBD1 or TRBD2, each matching 5 bases. Per the germline V gene, CDR1 is ENHRY and CDR2 is SYGVKD. The V end lost 3 bases, the J end lost 4 bases, and 12 bases lay between the germline ends. The CDR3 has 15 amino acids. The CDR3: CAISDEGFSTGELFF. For the CDR3, the DNA is TGTGCCATCAGTGATGAGGGGTTCAGCACCGGGGAGCTGTTTTTT.

Worth noting for this clone: This sample includes further DNA sequences coding for the same CDR3. This sequence joins TRBV4-1 and TRBJ2-7; 10 bases are a match to TRBD2. Germline V lookup: CDR1 MGHRA, CDR2 YSYEKL. The CDR3 sequence is 16 residues long. V trimming: 0 bases; J trimming: 0 bases; junction bases outside the gene matches: 2. The CDR3 protein is CASSQEASGSSYEQYF. CDR3 DNA: TGCGCCAGCAGCCAAGAAGCTAGCGGGAGCTCCTACGAGCAGTACTTC.

The chain couples TRBV2 to TRBJ2-5, with D perhaps TRBD1 (5 bases). CDR3 length: 14 amino acids. CDR1 SNHLY and CDR2 FYNNEI come from the germline V gene. Trimming removed 3 bases at V and 5 bases at J, with 13 bases between. The CDR3: CASSEGRVIETQYF. The CDR3 bases are TGTGCCAGCAGTGAGGGCAGGGTGATCGAGACCCAGTACTTC.

The chain couples TRBV28 to TRBJ1-2; D might be TRBD1 (5 bases). The CDR3 sequence is 14 residues long. V lost 4 bases to trimming and J lost 1 base, with 10 bases between them. Germline CDR1 is MDHEN and CDR2 is SYDVKM. The CDR3 spells CASSSLGLNYGYTF. The CDR3 region has the DNA TGTGCCAGCAGTTCCCTGGGGCTTAACTATGGCTACACCTTC.

The chain carries TRBV5-1 and TRBJ2-3; 16 bases are a match to TRBD2. Trimming at V came to 3 bases and at J to 8 bases, leaving 12 bases not matched to a gene. This CDR3 is built from 18 residues. Germline V CDR1 and CDR2: SGHRS, YFSETQ. CDR3 nucleotides: TGCGCCAGCAGCTCGGAGACCGGGACTAGCGGGAGGGGTGGTACGCAGTATTTT. This translates into CASSSETGTSGRGGTQYF. Full variable domain (remainder filled in from reference TRBV5-1 and TRBJ2-3): KAGVTQTPRYLIKTRGQQVTLSCSPISGHRSVSWYQQTPGQGLQFLFEYFSETQRNKGNFPGRFSGRQFSNSRSEMNVSTLELGDSALYLCASSSETGTSGRGGTQYFGPGTRLTVL.

This chain joins TRBV6-4 and TRBJ2-1; D possibly matches TRBD1 or TRBD2 (5 bases each). The CDR3 is 13 residues long. The V gene lost 3 bases and the J gene lost 10 bases, with 13 bases spanning the gap. Germline V gives CDR1 MRHNA, CDR2 SNTAGT. In DNA form, the CDR3 reads TGTGCCAGCAGTGAATGGACTTGGGGGGAGCAGTTCTTC. Encoded protein: CASSEWTWGEQFF.

This chain links TRBV2 with TRBJ1-5; no clear D gene. The length of the CDR3 is 15 residues. The germline V gene encodes CDR1 SNHLY and CDR2 FYNNEI. V was pared by 1 base and J by 5 bases, with 12 bases between. The CDR3 DNA is TGTGCCAGCAGTGAAGAGGGTTTTCTACATCAGCCCCAGCATTTT. Translated: CASSEEGFLHQPQHF.